What follows are 16 T cell receptor beta chains derived from one specimen sequenced in a study of T cell responses to AZD1222 COVID-19 vaccine. TCRdb keeps only in-frame clones here, not all; method: immunoSEQ multiplex PCR. The sample records roughly 160,000 clones, 85% to 95% being singletons. The specimen comprised peripheral blood, sampled on day 0 of AZD1222 vaccination. The source of these receptors is an adult in good health.

The J gene is TRBJ2-7, the V gene TRBV6-1; 10 positions agree with TRBD1. Germline CDR1 MNHNS, CDR2 SASEGT. Trimming at V came to 3 bases and at J to 5 bases, leaving 4 bases not matched to a gene. The CDR3 has 14 amino acids. CDR3 in amino acids: CASSEPGQGNEQYF. CDR3 bases: TGTGCCAGCAGTGAGCCGGGACAGGGGAACGAGCAGTACTTC.

This chain connects TRBV5-1 to TRBJ2-5, with TRBD2 matching 8 bases. With 5 bases clipped from V and 5 bases from J, the junction kept 11 bases outside the gene matches. Germline V gene lookup returns CDR1 SGHRS and CDR2 YFSETQ. CDR3 length: 15 residues. The CDR3 loop is CASSRSSGVLETQYF. The CDR3, as DNA: TGCGCCAGCAGTCGGAGTAGCGGGGTATTGGAGACCCAGTACTTC.

The gene calls are TRBV29-1 and TRBJ2-5; 7 bases align to TRBD1. V lost 1 base and J lost 4; bases outside the gene matches: 3. CDR1 is SQVTM and CDR2 is ANQGSEA in the germline V gene. The CDR3 covers 13 residues. The CDR3 spells CSVEVNRGETQYF. The CDR3 DNA is TGCAGCGTTGAAGTTAACAGGGGAGAGACCCAGTACTTC. The complete variable domain, with remaining parts taken from reference TRBV29-1 and TRBJ2-5, reads SAVISQKPSRDICQRGTSLTIQCQVDSQVTMMFWYRQQPGQSLTLIATANQGSEATYESGFVIDKFPISRPNLTFSTLTVSNMSPEDSSIYLCSVEVNRGETQYFGPGTRLLVL.

The chain employs TRBV5-1 and TRBJ1-2; 9 nucleotides match TRBD1. The V gene end was trimmed by 4 bases and the J gene end by 4 bases; junction bases not matched to a gene: 8. Germline V CDR1 and CDR2: SGHRS, YFSETQ. The CDR3 covers 15 residues. The CDR3 sequence is CASSLRQGGFYGYTF. The CDR3 DNA reads TGCGCCAGCAGCCTCAGACAGGGGGGGTTCTATGGCTACACCTTC.

The chain is built from TRBV28 and TRBJ1-5, with 7 bases fitting TRBD1. J was trimmed by 2 bases and V by 6 bases; bases with no gene match: 13. Germline loops: CDR1 MDHEN, CDR2 SYDVKM. The CDR3 is 17 amino acids. Written as DNA, the CDR3 is TGTGCCAGCAGGCGCGCACAGGGGCTACCCCGCAATCAGCCCCAGCATTTT. Protein product: CASRRAQGLPRNQPQHF.

The CDR3 bases are TGTGCCAGCAGTTTCTTCCGAGGGGGCCTGAATGAAAAACTGTTTTTT. Residues: CASSFFRGGLNEKLFF. The V and J genes are TRBV27 and TRBJ1-4; 7 nucleotides match TRBD1. Trimming took 3 bases from V and 5 from J; bases not matched to a gene: 9. The germline gives CDR1 MNHEY, CDR2 SMNVEV (reference sequence). The CDR3 sequence is 16 residues long.

The chain carries TRBV4-3 and TRBJ2-5; 11 positions agree with TRBD2. V trimming: 0 bases; J trimming: 7 bases; junction bases outside the gene matches: 4. Germline values: CDR1 LGHNA, CDR2 YSLEER. The CDR3 has 15 amino acids. DNA of the CDR3: TGCGCCAGCAGCCAAGACAAACTAGCGGGGGTGACCCAGTACTTC. Its translation: CASSQDKLAGVTQYF.

The rearrangement links TRBV3-1 (or the pseudogene TRBV3-2) to TRBJ1-1; D is possibly TRBD1 (6 bases). The CDR3 spans 14 residues. The germline V gene has CDR1 LGHDT and CDR2 YNNKEL (reference sequence). V dropped 6 bases and J dropped 0 bases, with 11 bases sitting between them. The CDR3, as DNA: TGTGCCAGCAGGAAACAGGGTTTGAACACTGAAGCTTTCTTT. Amino acid sequence: CASRKQGLNTEAFF.

The chain couples TRBV7-2 to TRBJ2-4; 12 bases map to TRBD2. Germline assignment: CDR1 SGHTA and CDR2 FQGNSA. This CDR3 comprises 17 residues. Losses at the gene ends were 2 bases for V and 1 base for J; bases not matched to a gene: 3. CDR3 in DNA: TGTGCCAGCAGCTTATTCGGACTAGCGGGGGCCAAAAACATTCAGTACTTC. Translated: CASSLFGLAGAKNIQYF.

The count of this clone is one. The V and J genes are TRBV27 and TRBJ1-2; a weak D match, TRBD1 (6 bases). Trimming removed 3 bases at V and 4 bases at J, with 9 bases between. The germline V gene has CDR1 MNHEY and CDR2 SMNVEV (reference sequence). The CDR3 is 13 residues long. The CDR3 nucleotides read TGTGCCAGCAGTTTTCAGGGGCGCTATGGCTACACCTTC. Its protein product is CASSFQGRYGYTF.

This chain links TRBV6-5 with TRBJ1-1, with D maybe TRBD1 (5 bases). Per germline, CDR1 MNHEY and CDR2 SVGAGI. The CDR3 length is 13 residues. With 2 bases removed from V and 4 bases from J, the gap between germline ends came to 8 bases. The chain's CDR3 is CASSYTQGTEAFF. CDR3 sequence (DNA): TGTGCCAGCAGTTACACGCAGGGCACTGAAGCTTTCTTT.

In this sample, this clone turned up once. The rearrangement uses TRBV7-9 and TRBJ1-2; 7 bases align to TRBD1. Trimming at V came to 6 bases and at J to 3 bases, leaving 7 bases not matched to a gene. In germline, CDR1 is SEHNR, CDR2 FQNEAQ (reference sequence). The CDR3 is 14 residues long. CDR3 in DNA: TGTGCCAGCAGTAAGATGGGGACAGACTATGGCTACACCTTC. This encodes CASSKMGTDYGYTF.

The chain employs TRBV11-3 and TRBJ2-3; 10 bases align to TRBD2. V shed 5 bases, J shed 3 bases, and the junction held 5 bases outside the gene matches. The CDR3 is 15 amino acids. Germline CDR1 is SGHNT and CDR2 is YENEEA. CDR3 protein: CASSQAGGPTDTQYF. The CDR3 region has the DNA TGTGCCAGCAGCCAAGCGGGGGGGCCAACAGATACGCAGTATTTT.

The gene calls are TRBV6-5 and TRBJ1-2, with D tentatively TRBD1 (6 bases). Germline values: CDR1 MNHEY, CDR2 SVGAGI. V was pared by 7 bases and J by 4 bases, with 13 bases between. This CDR3 has 13 residues. The CDR3 sequence: CASKGGGLYGYTF. CDR3 nucleotides: TGTGCCAGCAAAGGGGGGGGCCTCTATGGCTACACCTTC.

The chain has TRBV9 and TRBJ2-7, with TRBD2 identical over 9 bases. This CDR3 has 17 residues. V shed 0 bases and J 4 bases; nucleotides not matched to a gene: 11. CDR1 is SGDLS and CDR2 is YYNGEE in the germline V gene. The CDR3 region is CASSVAGDSGGYYEQYF. The CDR3 DNA reads as TGTGCCAGCAGCGTAGCTGGTGATAGCGGGGGTTATTACGAGCAGTACTTC.

This chain links TRBV4-1 with TRBJ2-7; D gene ambiguous. Trimming left V 2 bases short and J 3 bases short, with 8 bases between. CDR1 and CDR2 (germline): MGHRA, YSYEKL. This CDR3 has 13 amino acids. This CDR3 is CASSQPPGYEQYF. CDR3 nucleotide sequence: TGCGCCAGCAGCCAACCTCCTGGCTACGAGCAGTACTTC.